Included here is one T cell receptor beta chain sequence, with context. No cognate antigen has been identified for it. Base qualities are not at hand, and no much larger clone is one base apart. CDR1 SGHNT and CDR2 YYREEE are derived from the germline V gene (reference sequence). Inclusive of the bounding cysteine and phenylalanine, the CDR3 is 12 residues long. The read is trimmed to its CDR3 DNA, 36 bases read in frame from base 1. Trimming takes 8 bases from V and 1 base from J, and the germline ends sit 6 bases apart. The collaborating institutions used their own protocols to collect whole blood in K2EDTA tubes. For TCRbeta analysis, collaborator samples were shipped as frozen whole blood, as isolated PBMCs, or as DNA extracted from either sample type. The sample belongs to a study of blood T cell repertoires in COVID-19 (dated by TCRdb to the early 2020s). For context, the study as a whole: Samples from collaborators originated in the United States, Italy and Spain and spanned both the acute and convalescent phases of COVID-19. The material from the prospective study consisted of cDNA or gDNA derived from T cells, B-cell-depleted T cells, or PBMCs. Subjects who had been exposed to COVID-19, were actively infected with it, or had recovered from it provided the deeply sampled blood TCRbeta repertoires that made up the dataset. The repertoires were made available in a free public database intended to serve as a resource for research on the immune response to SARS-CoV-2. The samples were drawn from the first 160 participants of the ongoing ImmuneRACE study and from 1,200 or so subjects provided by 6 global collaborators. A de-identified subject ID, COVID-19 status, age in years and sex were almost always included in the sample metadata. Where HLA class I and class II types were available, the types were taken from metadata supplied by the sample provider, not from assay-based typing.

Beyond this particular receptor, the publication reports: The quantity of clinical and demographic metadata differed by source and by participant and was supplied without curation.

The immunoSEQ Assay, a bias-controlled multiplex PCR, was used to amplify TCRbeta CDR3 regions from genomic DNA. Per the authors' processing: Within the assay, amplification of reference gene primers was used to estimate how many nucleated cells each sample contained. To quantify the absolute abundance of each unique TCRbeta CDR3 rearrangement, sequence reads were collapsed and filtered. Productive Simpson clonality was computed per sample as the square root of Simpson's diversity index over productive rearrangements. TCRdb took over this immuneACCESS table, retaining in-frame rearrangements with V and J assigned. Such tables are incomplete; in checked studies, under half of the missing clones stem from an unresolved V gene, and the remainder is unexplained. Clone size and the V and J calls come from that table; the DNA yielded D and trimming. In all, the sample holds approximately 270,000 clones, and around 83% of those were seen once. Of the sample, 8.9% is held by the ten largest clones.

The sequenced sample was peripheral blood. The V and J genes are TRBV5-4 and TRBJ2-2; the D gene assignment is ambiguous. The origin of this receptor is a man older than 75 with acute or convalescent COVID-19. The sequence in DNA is TGTGCCAGTCAGGAGAACACCGGGGAGCTGTTTTTT. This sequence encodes CASQENTGELFF.